This T cell receptor beta chain was sequenced during a study of early T cells in non-severe SARS-CoV-2 infection. Study observations and caveats: In VDJdb matching, anti-spike CD8 responses were favored while private and CD4 specificities went missing.

This clonotype has a handful of counts. The antigen is not known. V shed 0 bases and J shed 3 bases, with 12 bases lying between them. CDR1 and CDR2 from the germline V gene are SGHAT and FQNNGV. CDR3 length: 16 amino acids. Individual cDNA molecules each received unique molecular identifiers attached to them. TCRdb itself ran the 5' RACE reads through MiXCR, one entry per CDR3 protein. Seen here are 97,000 or so distinct CDR3 sequences, roughly 11% observed once, and the top ten hold roughly 5%. Material: whole blood, obtained at baseline. V gene TRBV11-2 combines with J gene TRBJ1-5; the D gene is possibly TRBD1 (5 bases). The receptor's source is an adult who was a healthcare worker with PCR-confirmed SARS-CoV-2 infection or an uninfected control (not recorded which). CDR3 protein: CASSLEGGLNNQPQHF. CDR3 bases: TGTGCCAGCAGCTTAGAGGGGGGTCTCAACAATCAGCCCCAGCATTTT.